Listed below are T cell receptor beta chains from one sample, sequenced in a study of CD8+ T cells in alopecia areata. Only in-frame clones appear in the TCRdb table, and some are missing; sequencing was by immunoSEQ multiplex PCR. The data hold 93,000 or so clones, with 55% observed a single time. Material for sequencing was CD4+ T cells sorted from blood. These receptors were taken from a human donor in good health. The CDR3 runs from the conserved cysteine through the conserved F or W. Fields, in order: D gene, clone size, V gene, J gene, CDR3 DNA, CDR3 protein. A D gene is named only where the DNA matches it firmly. Clone size is shown for a subset of rows, as once, few, many or a class of expanded clone.

.	.	TRBV27	TRBJ2-7	TGTGCCAGCAGTCCCTATGGGTCAGACTACGAGCAGTACTTC	CASSPYGSDYEQYF
.	few	TRBV29-1	TRBJ2-7	TGCAGCGTTGTGGAGGGGCTGCCCTACGAGCAGTACTTC	CSVVEGLPYEQYF
.	few	TRBV30	TRBJ2-2	TGTGCCTGGAGCGGTAACGGGATTTCGGGGACCGGGGAGCTGTTTTTT	CAWSGNGISGTGELFF
.	.	TRBV2	TRBJ2-4	TGTGCCAGCAGTCAACCAGGGTGGGGAAACATTCAGTACTTC	CASSQPGWGNIQYF
TRBD1	.	TRBV4-1	TRBJ2-7	TGCGCCAGCAGCTCGACTTTTACCGGGACAGCAAAAGCTGGATACGAGCAGTACTTC	CASSSTFTGTAKAGYEQYF
TRBD2	.	TRBV5-4	TRBJ2-1	TGTGCCAGCAGCTTAACGGGGGGGAATGAGCAGTTCTTC	CASSLTGGNEQFF
.	.	TRBV25-1	TRBJ1-2	TGTGCCAGCAGTTACACCAACTATGGCTACACCTTC	CASSYTNYGYTF
.	few	TRBV5-6	TRBJ2-2	TGTGCCAGCAGCCAGACCCAACACCAAAACACCGGGGAGCTGTTTTTT	CASSQTQHQNTGELFF
.	few	TRBV7-8	TRBJ1-1	TGTGCCAGCAGCTTAGGGGGGGGCGGAATGAACACTGAAGCTTTCTTT	CASSLGGGGMNTEAFF
.	.	TRBV4-1	TRBJ2-7	TGCGCCAGCAGCCCCCTAGGGCAGGGCACCTATGAGCAGTACTTC	CASSPLGQGTYEQYF
.	.	TRBV5-1	TRBJ1-1	TGCGCCAGTTCGGGAGAAACTGAAGCTTTCTTT	CASSGETEAFF
.	.	TRBV7-2	TRBJ2-5	TGTGCCAGCAGCCGTAGTACCCAAGAGACCCAGTACTTC	CASSRSTQETQYF
.	few	TRBV25-1	TRBJ2-5	TGTGCCAGCAGTCCTCGGTCCCAACAAGAGACCCAGTACTTC	CASSPRSQQETQYF
TRBD2	.	TRBV7-2	TRBJ2-5	TGTGCCAGCAGACTTGGACTAGCTGGGGAGACCCAGTACTTC	CASRLGLAGETQYF